This T cell receptor (beta chain) was recorded in a study of T-cell reconstitution after alpha-beta-depleted transplantation in children. Regarding the study as a whole: Surviving recipient T cells and thymic progenitors underlay high day-60 TCRbeta diversity in some patients. Newly made T cells mostly supplied T-cell counts and diversity one year after transplant. The study reportedly traced alpha-beta T cells about two months after transplant to several hundred expanded graft clones.

Using unique molecular identifiers, the investigators prepared the TCRbeta library. TCRdb used MiXCR to reprocess the PCR reads, holding one entry per CDR3 protein. The sample yields a few hundred thousand distinct CDR3 sequences, over 25% seen once. V gave up 2 bases and J gave up 1 base, with 5 bases separating them. CDR3 length: 12 amino acids. The germline gives CDR1 SQVTM, CDR2 ANQGSEA. The table lists this clonotype with a few counts. Its antigen is unidentified. The clonotype was recovered from a boy in the first two years of life with Wiskott-Aldrich syndrome, due to receive a stem cell transplant. V is TRBV29-1 and J is TRBJ1-1; no reliable D call. The input for sequencing was PBMCs, taken before TCRalphabeta/CD19-depleted stem cell transplant. The DNA of the CDR3 is TGCAGCGTTGAACGGACGAACACTGAAGCTTTCTTT. Translated: CSVERTNTEAFF.